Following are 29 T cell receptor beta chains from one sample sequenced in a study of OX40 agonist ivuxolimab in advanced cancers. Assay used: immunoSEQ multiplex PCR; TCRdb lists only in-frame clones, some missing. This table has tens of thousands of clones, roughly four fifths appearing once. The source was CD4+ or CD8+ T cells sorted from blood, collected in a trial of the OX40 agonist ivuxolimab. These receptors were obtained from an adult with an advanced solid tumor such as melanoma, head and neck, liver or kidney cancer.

CDR3 DNA sequence: TGCGCCAGCAGCTTGTCGGGGGCTCAGCCCCAGCATTTT. This sequence encodes CASSLSGAQPQHF. This chain connects TRBV5-1 to TRBJ1-5; tentative D call: TRBD1 (6 bases). V shed 1 base and J shed 6 bases, with 8 bases lying between them. The germline V gene encodes CDR1 SGHRS and CDR2 YFSETQ. The CDR3 totals 13 residues.

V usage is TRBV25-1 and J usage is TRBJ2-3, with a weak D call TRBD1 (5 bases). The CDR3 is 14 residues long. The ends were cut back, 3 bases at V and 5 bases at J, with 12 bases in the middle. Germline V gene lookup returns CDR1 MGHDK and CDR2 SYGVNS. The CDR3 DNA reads TGTGCCAGCAGTGACAGGGCAGCTAAAGATACGCAGTATTTT. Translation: CASSDRAAKDTQYF.

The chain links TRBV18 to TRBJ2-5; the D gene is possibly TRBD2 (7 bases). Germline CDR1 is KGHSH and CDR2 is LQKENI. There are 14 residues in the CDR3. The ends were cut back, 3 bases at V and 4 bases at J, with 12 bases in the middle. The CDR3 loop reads CASSPTGRGETQYF. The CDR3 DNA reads TGTGCCAGCTCACCTACAGGGAGGGGAGAGACCCAGTACTTC.

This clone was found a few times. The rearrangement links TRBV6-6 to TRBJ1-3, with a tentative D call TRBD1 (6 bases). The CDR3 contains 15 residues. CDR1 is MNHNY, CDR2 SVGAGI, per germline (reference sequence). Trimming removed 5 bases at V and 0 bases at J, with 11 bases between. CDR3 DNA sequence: TGTGCCAGCAGTCCCCAGGGGCACTCTGGAAACACCATATATTTT. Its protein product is CASSPQGHSGNTIYF.

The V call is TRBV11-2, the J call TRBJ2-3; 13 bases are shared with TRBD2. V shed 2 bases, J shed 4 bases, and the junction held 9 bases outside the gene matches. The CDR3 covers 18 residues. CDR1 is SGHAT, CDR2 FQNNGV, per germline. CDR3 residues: CASSLSRTGLAGADTQYF. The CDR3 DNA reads TGTGCCAGCAGCTTAAGCCGAACTGGACTAGCGGGGGCAGATACGCAGTATTTT.

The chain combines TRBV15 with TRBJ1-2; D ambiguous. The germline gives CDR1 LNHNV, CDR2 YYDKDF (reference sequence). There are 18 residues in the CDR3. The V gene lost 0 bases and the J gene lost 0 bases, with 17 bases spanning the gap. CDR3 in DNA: TGTGCCACCAGCAGAGATCAACGGGCCGGCGGACCTAACTATGGCTACACCTTC. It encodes CATSRDQRAGGPNYGYTF.

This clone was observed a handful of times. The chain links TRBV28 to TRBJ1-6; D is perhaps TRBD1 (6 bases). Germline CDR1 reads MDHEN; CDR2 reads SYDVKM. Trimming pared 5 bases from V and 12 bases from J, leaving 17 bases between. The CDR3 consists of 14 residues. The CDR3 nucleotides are TGTGCCAGCAGTCACCCTACAGGGCCGGGACCCCTCCACTTT. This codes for CASSHPTGPGPLHF.

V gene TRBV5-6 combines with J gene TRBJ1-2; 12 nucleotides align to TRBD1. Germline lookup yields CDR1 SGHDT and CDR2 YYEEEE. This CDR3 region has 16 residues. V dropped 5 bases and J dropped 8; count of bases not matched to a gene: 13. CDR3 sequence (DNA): TGTGCCAGCAGACCCCGGAGGGGACAGGGGGCCGGAGGCTACACCTTC. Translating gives CASRPRRGQGAGGYTF.

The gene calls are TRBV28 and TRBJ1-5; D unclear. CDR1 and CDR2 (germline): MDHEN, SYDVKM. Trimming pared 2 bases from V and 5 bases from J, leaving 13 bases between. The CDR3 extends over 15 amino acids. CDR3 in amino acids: CASSLAGMSYQPQHF. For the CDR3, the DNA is TGTGCCAGCAGTTTAGCAGGAATGAGTTATCAGCCCCAGCATTTT.

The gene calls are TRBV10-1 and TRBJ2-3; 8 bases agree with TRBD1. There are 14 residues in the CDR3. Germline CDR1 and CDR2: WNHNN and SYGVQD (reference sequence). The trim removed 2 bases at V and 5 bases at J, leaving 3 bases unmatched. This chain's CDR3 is CASSEDRGGDTQYF. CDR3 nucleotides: TGCGCCAGCAGTGAGGACAGGGGAGGAGATACGCAGTATTTT.

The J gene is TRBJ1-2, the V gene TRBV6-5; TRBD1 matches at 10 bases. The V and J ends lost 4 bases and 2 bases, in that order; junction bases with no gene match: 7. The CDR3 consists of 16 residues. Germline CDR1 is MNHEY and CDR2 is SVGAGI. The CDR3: CASSSPRDRGNYGYTF. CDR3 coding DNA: TGTGCCAGCAGTTCTCCCCGGGACAGGGGAAACTATGGCTACACCTTC.

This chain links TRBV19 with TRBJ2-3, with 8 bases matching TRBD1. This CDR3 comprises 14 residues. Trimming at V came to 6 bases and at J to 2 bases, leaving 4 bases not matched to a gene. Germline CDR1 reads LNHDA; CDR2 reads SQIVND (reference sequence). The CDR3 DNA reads TGTGCCAGTAGCGGACAGGGATCCACAGATACGCAGTATTTT. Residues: CASSGQGSTDTQYF.

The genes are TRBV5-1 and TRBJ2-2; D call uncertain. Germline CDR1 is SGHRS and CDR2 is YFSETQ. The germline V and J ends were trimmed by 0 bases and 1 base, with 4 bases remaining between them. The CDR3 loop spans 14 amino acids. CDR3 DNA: TGCGCCAGCAGCTTGGAGATGAACACCGGGGAGCTGTTTTTT. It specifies CASSLEMNTGELFF.

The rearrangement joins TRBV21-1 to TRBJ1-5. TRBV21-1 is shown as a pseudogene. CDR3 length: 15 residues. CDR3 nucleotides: TGTGCCGGACCAGGTAGGGAAAGGATCAATCAGCCCCAGCATTTT. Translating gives CAGPGRERINQPQHF.

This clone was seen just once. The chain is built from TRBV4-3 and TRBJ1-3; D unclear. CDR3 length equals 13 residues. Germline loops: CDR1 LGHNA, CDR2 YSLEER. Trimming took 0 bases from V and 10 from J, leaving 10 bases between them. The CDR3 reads CASSQDVQVTIYF. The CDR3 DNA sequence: TGCGCCAGCAGCCAAGATGTTCAGGTGACCATATATTTT.

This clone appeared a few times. The DNA for the CDR3 is TGTGCCAGCAGTGACCAGGGACTGGGGGAGCAGTACGTC. Protein sequence: CASSDQGLGEQYV. The chain uses TRBV2 and TRBJ2-7, with TRBD2 as a possible D gene (6 bases). Deletions cut 3 bases from V and 7 bases from J, with 13 bases between. This CDR3 region has 13 residues. Germline lookup yields CDR1 SNHLY and CDR2 FYNNEI.

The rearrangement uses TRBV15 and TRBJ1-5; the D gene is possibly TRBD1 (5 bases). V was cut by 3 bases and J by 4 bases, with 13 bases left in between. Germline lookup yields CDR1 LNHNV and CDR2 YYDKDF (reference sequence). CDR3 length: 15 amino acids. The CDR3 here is CATSSATGMNQPQHF. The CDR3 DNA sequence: TGTGCCACCAGCAGCGCCACAGGAATGAATCAGCCCCAGCATTTT.

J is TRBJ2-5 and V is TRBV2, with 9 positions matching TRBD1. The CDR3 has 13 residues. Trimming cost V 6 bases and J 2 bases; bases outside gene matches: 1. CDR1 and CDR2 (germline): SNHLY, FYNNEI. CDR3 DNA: TGTGCCAGCAGCGGACAGGGGCAAGAGACCCAGTACTTC. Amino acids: CASSGQGQETQYF. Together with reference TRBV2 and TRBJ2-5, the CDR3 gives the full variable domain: EPEVTQTPSHQVTQMGQEVILRCVPISNHLYFYWYRQILGQKVEFLVSFYNNEISEKSEIFDDQFSVERPDGSNFTLKIRSTKLEDSAMYFCASSGQGQETQYFGPGTRLLVL.

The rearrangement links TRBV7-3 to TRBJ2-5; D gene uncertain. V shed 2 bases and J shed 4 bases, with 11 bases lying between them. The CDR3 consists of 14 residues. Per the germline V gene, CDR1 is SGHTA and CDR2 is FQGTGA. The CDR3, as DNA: TGTGCCAGCAGCTTATGGGCTTCTGGAGAGACCCAGTACTTC. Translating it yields CASSLWASGETQYF. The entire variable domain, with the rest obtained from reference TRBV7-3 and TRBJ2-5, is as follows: GAGVSQTPSNKVTEKGKYVELRCDPISGHTALYWYRQSLGQGPEFLIYFQGTGAADDSGLPNDRFFAVRPEGSVSTLKIQRTERGDSAVYLCASSLWASGETQYFGPGTRLLVL.

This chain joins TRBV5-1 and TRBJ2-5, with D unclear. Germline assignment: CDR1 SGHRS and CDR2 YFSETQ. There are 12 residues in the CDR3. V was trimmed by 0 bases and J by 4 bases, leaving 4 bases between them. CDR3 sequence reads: CASSLGRETQYF. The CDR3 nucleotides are TGCGCCAGCAGCTTGGGGAGAGAGACCCAGTACTTC.

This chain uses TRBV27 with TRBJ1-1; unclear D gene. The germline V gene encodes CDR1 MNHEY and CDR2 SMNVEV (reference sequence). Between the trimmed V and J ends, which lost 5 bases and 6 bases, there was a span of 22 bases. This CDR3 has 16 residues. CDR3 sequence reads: CASSPAPRTGRAEAFF. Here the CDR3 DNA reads TGTGCCAGCAGTCCAGCCCCTCGAACTGGTAGGGCTGAAGCTTTCTTT.

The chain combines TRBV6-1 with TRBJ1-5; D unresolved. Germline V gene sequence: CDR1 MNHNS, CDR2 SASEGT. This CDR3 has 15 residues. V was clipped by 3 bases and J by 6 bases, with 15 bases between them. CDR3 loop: CASSDRVRGTQPQHF. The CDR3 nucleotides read TGTGCCAGCAGTGATCGGGTTCGCGGTACTCAGCCCCAGCATTTT.

The CDR3 nucleotides are TGTGCCAGCAGCTTAACTCGACAGGGATTCTCAAAACTGTTTTTT. Translated, it gives CASSLTRQGFSKLFF. This chain joins TRBV5-6 and TRBJ1-4; 7 nucleotides agree with TRBD1. J was trimmed by 10 bases and V by 2 bases; bases with no gene match: 11. In germline, CDR1 is SGHDT, CDR2 YYEEEE. The length of the CDR3 is 15 residues.

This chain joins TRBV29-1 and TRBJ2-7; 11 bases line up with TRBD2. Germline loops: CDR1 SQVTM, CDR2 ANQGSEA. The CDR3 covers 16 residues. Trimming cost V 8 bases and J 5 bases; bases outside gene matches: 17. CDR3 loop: CSIRGLAGGAGDEQYF. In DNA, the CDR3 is TGCAGCATAAGAGGCCTAGCGGGAGGTGCTGGCGACGAGCAGTACTTC.

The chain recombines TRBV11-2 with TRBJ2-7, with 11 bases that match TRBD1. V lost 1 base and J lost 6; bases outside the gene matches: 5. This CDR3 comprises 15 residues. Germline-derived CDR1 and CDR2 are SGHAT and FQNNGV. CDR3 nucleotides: TGTGCCAGCAGCTTAGGGTTTGGGACAGGGGGCGAGCAGTACGTC. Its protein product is CASSLGFGTGGEQYV.

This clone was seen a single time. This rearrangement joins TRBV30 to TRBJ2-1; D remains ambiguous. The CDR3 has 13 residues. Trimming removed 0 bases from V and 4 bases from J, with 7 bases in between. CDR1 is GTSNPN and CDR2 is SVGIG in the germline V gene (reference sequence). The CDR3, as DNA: TGTGCCTGGAGTGTCTCCCCTTACAATGAGCAGTTCTTC. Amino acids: CAWSVSPYNEQFF.

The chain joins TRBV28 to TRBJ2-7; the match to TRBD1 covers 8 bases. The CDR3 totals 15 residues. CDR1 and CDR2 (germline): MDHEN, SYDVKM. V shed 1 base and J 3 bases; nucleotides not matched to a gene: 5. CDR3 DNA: TGTGCCAGCAGTTTATATACCGGGACAGGCTACGAGCAGTACTTC. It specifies CASSLYTGTGYEQYF. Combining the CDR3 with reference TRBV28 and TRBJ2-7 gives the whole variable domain DVKVTQSSRYLVKRTGEKVFLECVQDMDHENMFWYRQDPGLGLRLIYFSYDVKMKEKGDIPEGYSVSREKKERFSLILESASTNQTSMYLCASSLYTGTGYEQYFGPGTRLTVT.

As DNA, the CDR3 is TGTGCCAGCAGCTTAGTTACCACGGCTAACTATGGCTACACCTTC. It is translated as CASSLVTTANYGYTF. The rearrangement uses TRBV7-8 and TRBJ1-2; D remains ambiguous. The CDR3 runs 15 residues. The germline V and J ends were trimmed by 1 base and 0 bases, with 9 bases remaining between them. Per germline, CDR1 SGHVS and CDR2 FQNEAQ.

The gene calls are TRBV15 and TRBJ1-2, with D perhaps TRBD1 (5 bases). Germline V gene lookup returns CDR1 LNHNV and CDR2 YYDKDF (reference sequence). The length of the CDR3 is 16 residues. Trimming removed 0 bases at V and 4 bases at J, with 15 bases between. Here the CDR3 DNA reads TGTGCCACCAGCAGAGATCGAGAGACAGCAATCTATGGCTACACCTTC. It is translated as CATSRDRETAIYGYTF.